This T cell receptor beta chain was sequenced in a study of cytomegalovirus exposure and HLA in healthy donors. Looking at the study overall: From HLA-typed donors, an early data release held approximately 85 million unique TCRs.

PCR was performed using 60 Vbeta and 13 Jbeta primers. The repertoire was sequenced with immunoSEQ multiplex PCR; TCRdb's copy has only in-frame clones and lacks some. The sample records 180,000 or so clones, 65% to 85% being singletons. Findings of the study overall: Most CMV-associated TCR beta chains appeared HLA-restricted in a later analysis.

Comments on this clone: The antigen remains undetermined.

Sequencing input: PBMCs. The TCR was taken from a woman aged 45-59 years in good health and CMV-seropositive.

The CDR3 here is CASSLKGMVYNEQFF. CDR3 coding DNA: TGTGCCAGCAGCCTCAAGGGGATGGTCTACAATGAGCAGTTCTTC. The chain has TRBV28 and TRBJ2-1, with TRBD1 as a possible D gene (5 bases). The CDR3 extends over 15 amino acids. Germline values: CDR1 MDHEN, CDR2 SYDVKM. Trimming cost V 6 bases and J 3 bases, with 15 bases left between them. The whole variable domain, filled in from reference TRBV28 and TRBJ2-1, reads DVKVTQSSRYLVKRTGEKVFLECVQDMDHENMFWYRQDPGLGLRLIYFSYDVKMKEKGDIPEGYSVSREKKERFSLILESASTNQTSMYLCASSLKGMVYNEQFFGPGTRLTVL.